The clone carrying this T cell receptor (beta chain) was seen only a few times. Original analysis: Amplified reference gene primers provided the basis for estimating nucleated cell counts. Sequenced by immunoSEQ multiplex PCR; TCRdb stores in-frame clones only, minus some. Clonal size and the V and J genes are those of that table, whereas D and trimming came from the DNA. This sample carries tens of thousands of clones, over 75% of them seen once, and the ten largest clones take around 4.5%. These data originate in a study of blood T cell repertoires in COVID-19. Study context: Sites across the United States, Italy and Spain contributed samples from acute and convalescent COVID-19. In each case, the material was cDNA or gDNA derived from T cells, B-cell-depleted T cells, or PBMCs.

This receptor was identified in a woman aged 55-70 years with acute or convalescent COVID-19. Specimen: peripheral blood.

Here the CDR3 DNA reads TGTGCCAGCAGCCAAGAACCGGGACAGCAGCCCCAGCATTTT. Translation gives CASSQEPGQQPQHF. The chain combines TRBV3-1 (or the pseudogene TRBV3-2) with TRBJ1-5, with 7 bases identical to TRBD1. CDR3 length equals 14 residues. Germline assignment: CDR1 LGHDT and CDR2 YNNKEL (reference sequence). Unmatched junction bases numbered 3, after V lost 0 bases and J lost 7 bases.